A single sample gave rise to the 16 T cell receptor beta chains below, sequenced in a study of blood T cell repertoires in COVID-19 (TCRdb year 2020). Library prep was done by the immunoSEQ multiplex PCR assay. Here the immuneACCESS table is served through TCRdb, limited to in-frame sequences with V and J called. Missing clones are a known gap in these copies; in checked studies unresolved V genes cover under half, and the rest lacks a known reason. For this sample there are some 300,000 clones; 87% appear just once. The ten most abundant clones make up 2% to 3% of the sample. The sample was peripheral blood. All receptors come from a man between 18 and 35 years old with active or convalescent COVID-19.

This rearrangement joins TRBV5-1 to TRBJ2-1; 8 bases align to TRBD2. Trimming cost V 7 bases and J 2 bases; bases outside gene matches: 8. Germline values: CDR1 SGHRS, CDR2 YFSETQ. The CDR3 is 15 amino acids. The CDR3 DNA sequence: TGCGCCAGCCGAGCGGGGGCTTCGGCCTACAATGAGCAGTTCTTC. This sequence encodes CASRAGASAYNEQFF.

The chain employs TRBV28 and TRBJ2-7; the D is unclear. Looked up from germline, CDR1 is MDHEN and CDR2 is SYDVKM. The CDR3 is made up of 13 amino acids. The V end lost 4 bases, the J end lost 0 bases, and 7 bases lay between the germline ends. The CDR3: CASSSAVSYEQYF. CDR3 nucleotides: TGTGCCAGCAGTTCCGCAGTCTCCTACGAGCAGTACTTC.

V is TRBV12-3 or TRBV12-4 and J is TRBJ2-2; D perhaps matches TRBD2 (5 bases). CDR3 size: 12 residues. Trimming pared 1 base from V and 9 bases from J, leaving 6 bases between. The CDR3 DNA reads TGTGCCAGCAGTTTAGGACTATGGGAGCTGTTTTTT. Protein: CASSLGLWELFF.

The chain carries TRBV5-1 and TRBJ2-3, with D unresolved. This CDR3 contains 14 residues. The germline V and J ends were trimmed by 1 base and 1 base, with 7 bases remaining between them. Germline CDR1 is SGHRS and CDR2 is YFSETQ. The CDR3 reads CASSLSGRTDTQYF. The CDR3 DNA sequence: TGCGCCAGCAGCTTGTCAGGCCGCACAGATACGCAGTATTTT.

This chain links TRBV2 with TRBJ2-7; TRBD1 agrees at 7 bases. The trim removed 6 bases at V and 0 bases at J, leaving 11 bases unmatched. The CDR3 loop spans 16 amino acids. CDR1 SNHLY and CDR2 FYNNEI come from the germline V gene. The chain's CDR3 is CASRHSTGENSYEQYF. CDR3 nucleotides: TGTGCCAGCAGGCACAGTACAGGGGAGAACTCCTACGAGCAGTACTTC.

The chain joins TRBV18 to TRBJ2-7; 7 bases map to TRBD2. V dropped 3 bases and J dropped 4; count of bases not matched to a gene: 12. CDR3 length equals 16 residues. CDR1 and CDR2 (germline): KGHSH, LQKENI. CDR3 nucleotide sequence: TGTGCCAGCTCACCCACCTCCCGCGGGAGATCGTACGAGCAGTACTTC. It translates to CASSPTSRGRSYEQYF.

This clone showed up just a few times. The gene calls are TRBV18 and TRBJ1-2, with 9 nucleotides matching TRBD1. Germline V gene sequence: CDR1 KGHSH, CDR2 LQKENI. Losses at the gene ends were 3 bases for V and 4 bases for J; bases not matched to a gene: 15. CDR3 length equals 18 residues. CDR3 DNA sequence: TGTGCCAGCTCACCCCTACCGGACAGGGGACGCGGGAGCTATGGCTACACCTTC. It translates to CASSPLPDRGRGSYGYTF.

In its sample, this clone was seen a few times. The chain combines TRBV5-1 with TRBJ2-3, with D tentatively TRBD2 (6 bases). This CDR3 spans 16 amino acids. Trimming cost V 0 bases and J 3 bases, with 14 bases left between them. The germline gives CDR1 SGHRS, CDR2 YFSETQ. The CDR3 region has the DNA TGCGCCAGCAGCTTGGGGGTCGGGGGAATAACAGATACGCAGTATTTT. This gives the protein CASSLGVGGITDTQYF.

The chain employs TRBV19 and TRBJ2-5, with TRBD2 identical over 7 bases. The CDR3 is 14 amino acids. Germline assignment: CDR1 LNHDA and CDR2 SQIVND (reference sequence). Trimming cost V 9 bases and J 4 bases; bases outside gene matches: 11. CDR3 residues: CASRTSGTIETQYF. The CDR3 DNA is TGTGCCAGCAGGACTTCCGGGACTATAGAGACCCAGTACTTC.

The chain employs TRBV14 and TRBJ2-3, with D uncertain. V was cut by 0 bases and J by 5 bases, with 6 bases left in between. This CDR3 is 13 amino acids long. Germline assignment: CDR1 SGHDN and CDR2 FVKESK. In DNA, the CDR3 is TGTGCCAGCAGCCAAGATAGTGTAGATACGCAGTATTTT. Residues: CASSQDSVDTQYF.

The chain employs TRBV7-9 and TRBJ1-1; possibly TRBD1 for D (5 bases). Germline V CDR1 and CDR2: SEHNR, FQNEAQ (reference sequence). This CDR3 is 17 amino acids long. V lost 1 base and J lost 1, with 16 bases in between. The CDR3 region is CASSLGWGGGANTEAFF. In DNA form, the CDR3 reads TGTGCCAGCAGCTTAGGTTGGGGCGGAGGGGCGAACACTGAAGCTTTCTTT.

The chain carries TRBV5-4 and TRBJ2-3; D is ambiguous. Germline assignment: CDR1 SGHNT and CDR2 YYREEE (reference sequence). Trimming pared 5 bases from V and 2 bases from J, leaving 12 bases between. The CDR3 is 14 residues long. CDR3 residues: CASSLDGSTDTQYF. The CDR3 region has the DNA TGTGCCAGCAGTCTAGACGGCTCCACAGATACGCAGTATTTT.

The rearrangement joins TRBV2 to TRBJ1-5; D uncertain. V was clipped by 7 bases and J by 4 bases, with 11 bases between them. Germline CDR1 and CDR2: SNHLY and FYNNEI. The CDR3 loop spans 13 amino acids. CDR3 loop: CASNLQSNQPQHF. For the CDR3, the DNA is TGTGCCAGCAATCTCCAGTCAAATCAGCCCCAGCATTTT.

The V call is TRBV19, the J call TRBJ1-1; D may be TRBD1 (5 bases). The CDR3 totals 13 residues. Between the trimmed V and J ends, which lost 5 bases and 3 bases, there was a span of 10 bases. Germline values: CDR1 LNHDA, CDR2 SQIVND (reference sequence). The CDR3 nucleotides are TGTGCCAGTAGTCAGGGACTTTACACTGAAGCTTTCTTT. It translates to CASSQGLYTEAFF.

For the CDR3, the DNA is TGTGCCAGTAGTATCGGACAGGGACTTCTCGGGAATTCACCCCTCCACTTT. Its translation: CASSIGQGLLGNSPLHF. The chain is built from TRBV19 and TRBJ1-6; 8 bases are shared with TRBD1. The CDR3 loop spans 17 amino acids. Per germline, CDR1 LNHDA and CDR2 SQIVND (reference sequence). V trimming: 3 bases; J trimming: 7 bases; junction bases outside the gene matches: 11. The variable domain in full, completed from reference TRBV19 and TRBJ1-6, reads DGGITQSPKYLFRKEGQNVTLSCEQNLNHDAMYWYRQDPGQGLRLIYYSQIVNDFQKGDIAEGYSVSREKKESFPLTVTSAQKNPTAFYLCASSIGQGLLGNSPLHFGNGTRLTVT.

This chain uses TRBV5-1 with TRBJ2-7; 9 nucleotides agree with TRBD1. This CDR3 spans 14 amino acids. The germline gives CDR1 SGHRS, CDR2 YFSETQ. Trimming took 3 bases from V and 4 from J; bases not matched to a gene: 5. The DNA of the CDR3 is TGCGCCAGCAGCTCGGACAGGGGAGTTTACGAGCAGTACTTC. It is translated as CASSSDRGVYEQYF.